Below, one TCR beta chain is given with its context. Blood was drawn once from each donor into heparinised tubes. The draws averaged about 120 mL. Via the markers CD45RO/CCR7/CD25/CD127/CD95/CD27, stem cell-like memory, regulatory, central memory and naive CD4+ cells were sorted. All of the isolated RNA was reverse transcribed, so expressed TCRB transcripts were sequenced. Regulatory, naive and central memory T cell samples averaged around 3.6 million reads. Libraries were prepared by immunoSEQ multiplex PCR; TCRdb keeps only in-frame clonotypes and omits some of them. The sample consists of about 140,000 clones, 6.9% of them appearing once. The data were taken from a study of beta chain features in type 1 diabetes. Germline CDR1 reads SGHRS; CDR2 reads YFSETQ. The CDR3 sequence is 14 residues long. Trimming removed 0 bases at V and 0 bases at J, with 4 bases between.

Material: central memory CD4+ T cells from blood. The TCR sequence derives from a woman between 25 and 40 years old in good health. V gene TRBV5-1 combines with J gene TRBJ1-5; no clear D gene. As DNA, the CDR3 is TGCGCCAGCAGCTTGGGCGGTAGCAATCAGCCCCAGCATTTT. The encoded protein is CASSLGGSNQPQHF. The full variable domain, with the rest looked up from reference TRBV5-1 and TRBJ1-5, is KAGVTQTPRYLIKTRGQQVTLSCSPISGHRSVSWYQQTPGQGLQFLFEYFSETQRNKGNFPGRFSGRQFSNSRSEMNVSTLELGDSALYLCASSLGGSNQPQHFGDGTRLSIL.